The clone carrying this T cell receptor beta chain was counted between two and nine times. This specimen comes from a study of T-cell memory formation after mild COVID-19. The ends were cut back, 1 base at V and 0 bases at J, with 10 bases in the middle. Per germline, CDR1 SGDLS and CDR2 YYNGEE. The CDR3 is 15 residues long. A single record per CDR3 protein comes from TCRdb applying MiXCR to the 5' RACE reads. The sample shows tens of thousands of distinct CDR3 sequences, over 11% of them seen only once. The chain recombines TRBV9 with TRBJ1-1; no clear D gene. Sequences were obtained from PBMCs or a T cell subset sorted from them (not recorded which). The clonotype was recovered from an adult woman who had mild COVID-19 (a few samples of this study predate the infection). Cell type and time point are not known. This CDR3 is CASSVPGALNTEAFF. The CDR3 bases are TGTGCCAGCAGCGTACCCGGTGCACTGAACACTGAAGCTTTCTTT.